This T cell receptor beta chain was documented in a study of PD-1 blockade in classical Hodgkin lymphoma. Study at large: Nivolumab 3 mg/kg was given intravenously every 2 weeks.

Study-level findings and limits: While CD8+ TCR diversity did not rise significantly by C4D1, CD4+ TCR diversity did. Complete responders' diversity at baseline resembled that of newly diagnosed patients.

Profiled with immunoSEQ multiplex PCR; TCRdb holds only in-frame clones, not every one. The data contain about 100,000 clones, roughly 90% of them singletons. Each patient experienced a relapse that followed autologous stem cell transplantation, and brentuximab vedotin exposure varied. As to this clone: As yet, its antigen is unknown.

V was pared by 4 bases and J by 2 bases, with 19 bases between. Germline V gives CDR1 SGHVS, CDR2 FQNEAQ. The CDR3 covers 17 residues. This receptor was identified in a human donor with classical Hodgkin lymphoma. The rearrangement uses TRBV7-8 and TRBJ2-3, with D maybe TRBD2 (7 bases). Sequenced material: peripheral blood mononuclear cells (PBMCs), taken before the second cycle of nivolumab. This CDR3 is CASSWGGPTKTTDTQYF. Written as DNA, the CDR3 is TGTGCCAGCAGCTGGGGGGGCCCTACCAAAACCACAGATACGCAGTATTTT.